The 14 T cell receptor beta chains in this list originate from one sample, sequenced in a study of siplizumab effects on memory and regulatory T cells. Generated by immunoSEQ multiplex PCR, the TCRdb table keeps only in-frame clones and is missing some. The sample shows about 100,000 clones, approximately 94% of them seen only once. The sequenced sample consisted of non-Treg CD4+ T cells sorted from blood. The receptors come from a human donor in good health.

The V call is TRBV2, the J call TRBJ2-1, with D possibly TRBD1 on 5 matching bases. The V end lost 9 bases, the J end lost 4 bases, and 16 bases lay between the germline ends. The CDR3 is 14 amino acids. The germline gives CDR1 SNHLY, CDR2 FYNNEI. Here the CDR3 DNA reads TGTGCCAGTGGGGCCCGCGACTTGTACAATGAGCAGTTCTTC. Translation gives CASGARDLYNEQFF.

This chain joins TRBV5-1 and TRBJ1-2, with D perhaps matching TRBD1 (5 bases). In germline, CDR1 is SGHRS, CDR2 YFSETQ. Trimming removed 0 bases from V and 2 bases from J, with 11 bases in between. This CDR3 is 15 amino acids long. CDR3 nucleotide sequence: TGCGCCAGCAGCTTGGTGGGGGGGACCAACTATGGCTACACCTTC. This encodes CASSLVGGTNYGYTF.

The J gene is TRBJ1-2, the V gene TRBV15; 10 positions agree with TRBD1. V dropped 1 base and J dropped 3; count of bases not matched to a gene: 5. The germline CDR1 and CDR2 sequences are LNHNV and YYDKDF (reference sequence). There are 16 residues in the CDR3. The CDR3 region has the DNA TGTGCCACCAGCAGAGGACAGGGGGCGACGTACTATGGCTACACCTTC. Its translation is CATSRGQGATYYGYTF. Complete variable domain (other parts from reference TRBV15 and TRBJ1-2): DAMVIQNPRYQVTQFGKPVTLSCSQTLNHNVMYWYQQKSSQAPKLLFHYYDKDFNNEADTPDNFQSRRPNTSFCFLDIRSPGLGDTAMYLCATSRGQGATYYGYTFGSGTRLTVV.

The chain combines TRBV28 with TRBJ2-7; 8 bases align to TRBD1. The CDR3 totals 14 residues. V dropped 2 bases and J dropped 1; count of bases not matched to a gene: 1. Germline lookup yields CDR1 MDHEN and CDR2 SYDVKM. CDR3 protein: CASSLGTGSYEQYF. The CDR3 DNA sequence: TGTGCCAGCAGTTTAGGGACAGGTTCCTACGAGCAGTACTTC.

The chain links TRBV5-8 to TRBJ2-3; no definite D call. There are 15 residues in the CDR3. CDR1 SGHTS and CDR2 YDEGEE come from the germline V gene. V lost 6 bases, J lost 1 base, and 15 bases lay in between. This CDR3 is CASNWNPAGTDTQYF. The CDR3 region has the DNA TGTGCCAGCAACTGGAACCCGGCGGGCACAGATACGCAGTATTTT.

The CDR3 nucleotides read TGTGCCAGCAGGGCAGGGGGGACGAACACTGAAGCTTTCTTT. This gives the protein CASRAGGTNTEAFF. V and J are TRBV25-1 and TRBJ1-1, with 7 bases aligning to TRBD1. CDR3 length: 14 amino acids. Germline assignment: CDR1 MGHDK and CDR2 SYGVNS. V dropped 6 bases and J dropped 1; count of bases not matched to a gene: 5.

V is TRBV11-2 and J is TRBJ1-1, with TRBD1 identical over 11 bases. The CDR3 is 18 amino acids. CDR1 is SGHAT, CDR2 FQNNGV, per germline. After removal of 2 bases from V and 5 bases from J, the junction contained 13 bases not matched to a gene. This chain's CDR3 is CASSLNIGRTGGETEAFF. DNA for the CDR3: TGTGCCAGCAGCTTAAACATTGGAAGGACAGGGGGCGAAACTGAAGCTTTCTTT.

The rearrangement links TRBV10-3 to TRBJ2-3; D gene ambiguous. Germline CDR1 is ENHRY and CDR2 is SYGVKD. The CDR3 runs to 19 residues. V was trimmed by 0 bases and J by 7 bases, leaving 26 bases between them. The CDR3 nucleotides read TGTGCCATCAGTGAGTCAAACCGCGGCCTTATGTCCCGAGTCAATACGCAGTATTTT. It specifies CAISESNRGLMSRVNTQYF.

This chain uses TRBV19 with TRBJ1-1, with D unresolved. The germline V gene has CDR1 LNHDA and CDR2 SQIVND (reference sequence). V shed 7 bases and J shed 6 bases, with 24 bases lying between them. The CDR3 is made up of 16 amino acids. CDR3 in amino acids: CASNLRREGHGAEAFF. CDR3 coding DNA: TGTGCCAGTAACCTTAGACGGGAGGGTCACGGGGCTGAAGCTTTCTTT.

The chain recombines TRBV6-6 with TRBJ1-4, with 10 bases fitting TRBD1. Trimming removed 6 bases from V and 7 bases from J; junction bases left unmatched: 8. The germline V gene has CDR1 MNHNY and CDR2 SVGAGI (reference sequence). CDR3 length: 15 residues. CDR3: CASRPLRTGGEKLFF. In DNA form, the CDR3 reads TGTGCCAGCAGGCCCCTAAGGACAGGGGGTGAAAAACTGTTTTTT.

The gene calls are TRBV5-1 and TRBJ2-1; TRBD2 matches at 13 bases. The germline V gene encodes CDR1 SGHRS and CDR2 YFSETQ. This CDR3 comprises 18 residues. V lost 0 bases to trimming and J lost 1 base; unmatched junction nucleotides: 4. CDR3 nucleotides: TGCGCCAGCAGCTTGGAACTAGCGGGAGGGCCTTCCTACAATGAGCAGTTCTTC. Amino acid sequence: CASSLELAGGPSYNEQFF.

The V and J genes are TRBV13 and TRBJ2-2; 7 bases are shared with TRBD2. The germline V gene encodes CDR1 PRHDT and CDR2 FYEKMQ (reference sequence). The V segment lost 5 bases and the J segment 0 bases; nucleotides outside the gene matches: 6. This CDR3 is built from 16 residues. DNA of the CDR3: TGTGCCAGCAGCAGAGGACTAGGGCCGAACACCGGGGAGCTGTTTTTT. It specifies CASSRGLGPNTGELFF. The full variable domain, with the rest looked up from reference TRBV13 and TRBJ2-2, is AAGVIQSPRHLIKEKRETATLKCYPIPRHDTVYWYQQGPGQDPQFLISFYEKMQSDKGSIPDRFSAQQFSDYHSELNMSSLELGDSALYFCASSRGLGPNTGELFFGEGSRLTVL.

The chain's CDR3 is CATSSEPGTVELFF. CDR3 bases: TGTGCCACCAGCAGTGAGCCTGGGACAGTCGAACTGTTTTTT. The chain joins TRBV15 to TRBJ1-4; 7 bases agree with TRBD1. This CDR3 is built from 14 residues. Germline-derived CDR1 and CDR2 are LNHNV and YYDKDF (reference sequence). V lost 3 bases to trimming and J lost 12 bases; unmatched junction nucleotides: 10. Complete variable domain (other parts from reference TRBV15 and TRBJ1-4): DAMVIQNPRYQVTQFGKPVTLSCSQTLNHNVMYWYQQKSSQAPKLLFHYYDKDFNNEADTPDNFQSRRPNTSFCFLDIRSPGLGDTAMYLCATSSEPGTVELFFGSGTQLSVL.

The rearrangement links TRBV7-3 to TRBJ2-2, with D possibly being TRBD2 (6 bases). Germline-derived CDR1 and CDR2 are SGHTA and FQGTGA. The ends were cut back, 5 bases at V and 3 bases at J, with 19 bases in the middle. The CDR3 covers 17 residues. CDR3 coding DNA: TGTGCCAGCAGCCCATCCCAGGTAGCGGCGGACACCGGGGAGCTGTTTTTT. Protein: CASSPSQVAADTGELFF.